These 11 T cell receptor beta chains were sequenced from one sample in a study of early T cells in non-severe SARS-CoV-2 infection. MiXCR, run by TCRdb on the 5' RACE reads, gives a single entry per CDR3 protein. The sample lists roughly 40,000 distinct CDR3 sequences; 5.5% to 6.5% were seen once. Sequencing was carried out using whole blood. All receptors derive from an adult who was a healthcare worker with PCR-confirmed SARS-CoV-2 infection or an uninfected control (not recorded which).

The rearrangement links TRBV20-1 to TRBJ1-1; maybe TRBD1 (5 bases). Germline V lookup: CDR1 DFQATT, CDR2 SNEGSKA (reference sequence). Trimming stripped 5 bases from V and 0 bases from J, with 10 bases between. The CDR3 is 13 residues long. This CDR3 reads CSAGGAMNTEAFF. The DNA of the CDR3 is TGCAGTGCTGGGGGAGCCATGAACACTGAAGCTTTCTTT.

Ten or more counts support this clonotype. The rearrangement joins TRBV12-3 or TRBV12-4 to TRBJ1-2, with 9 positions matching TRBD1. The CDR3 spans 15 residues. V lost 5 bases and J lost 3; bases outside the gene matches: 7. CDR3 sequence reads: CASSPRTGADYGYTF. In DNA, the CDR3 is TGTGCCAGCAGTCCCCGGACAGGGGCGGACTATGGCTACACCTTC.

This clonotype was detected ten times or more. The rearrangement uses TRBV20-1 and TRBJ2-7, with 12 positions matching TRBD2. CDR1 and CDR2 from the germline V gene are DFQATT and SNEGSKA (reference sequence). Germline trimming cut 6 bases from V and 3 bases from J; bases unmatched to any gene: 9. This CDR3 contains 15 residues. In DNA form, the CDR3 reads TGCAGTGCCCGGTCGGCTAGCGGGGGGGACTACGAGCAGTACTTC. It encodes CSARSASGGDYEQYF.

This clonotype is labeled medium-sized (0.01 to 0.1%). The chain is built from TRBV6-2 or TRBV6-3 and TRBJ2-3; 10 bases match TRBD1. Germline assignment: CDR1 MNHEY and CDR2 SVGEGT. J gave up 3 bases and V 4 bases, and 4 bases lay outside the gene matches. The CDR3 is made up of 15 amino acids. This CDR3 reads CASSSTGGATDTQYF. The CDR3 DNA reads TGTGCCAGCAGTTCGACAGGGGGCGCGACAGATACGCAGTATTTT.

This clonotype was seen repeatedly, ten times or more. V gene TRBV6-1 combines with J gene TRBJ2-4; 10 bases match TRBD2. In germline, CDR1 is MNHNS, CDR2 SASEGT. Trimming removed 2 bases from V and 8 bases from J; junction bases left unmatched: 6. CDR3 length: 15 residues. The CDR3 sequence is CASSEKRGGSDIQYF. In DNA, the CDR3 is TGTGCCAGCAGTGAAAAGCGGGGGGGCTCCGACATTCAGTACTTC.

The genes are TRBV6-4 and TRBJ2-2; TRBD1 is a possible D gene (5 bases). CDR1 and CDR2 (germline): MRHNA, SNTAGT. The CDR3 covers 15 residues. V lost 3 bases, J lost 4 bases, and 12 bases lay in between. For the CDR3, the DNA is TGTGCCAGCAGTGAGGGCCAGGGCACCACCGGGGAGCTGTTTTTT. It codes for CASSEGQGTTGELFF.

This clonotype has a handful of counts. The V gene is TRBV7-2, the J gene TRBJ1-5; D perhaps matches TRBD1 (5 bases). This CDR3 contains 16 residues. Germline assignment: CDR1 SGHTA and CDR2 FQGNSA. V was cut by 5 bases and J by 1 base, with 15 bases left in between. The CDR3 nucleotides are TGTGCCAGCAGCCCCATGTTTCGGGGGAGCAATCAGCCCCAGCATTTT. Protein sequence: CASSPMFRGSNQPQHF.

This clonotype appeared a few times. The V and J genes are TRBV30 and TRBJ1-6, with TRBD1 matching 7 bases. The CDR3 sequence is 14 residues long. Germline V gives CDR1 GTSNPN, CDR2 SVGIG (reference sequence). V was clipped by 3 bases and J by 8 bases; unmatched bases: 7. The DNA of the CDR3 is TGTGCCTGGAGCCTGGGACAGCCATATTCACCCCTCCACTTT. Its translation is CAWSLGQPYSPLHF.

This clonotype was seen ten or more times. The V and J genes are TRBV11-2 and TRBJ1-1; D remains ambiguous. The length of the CDR3 is 16 residues. CDR1 is SGHAT and CDR2 is FQNNGV in the germline V gene. V was cut by 1 base and J by 4 bases, with 16 bases left in between. The CDR3 DNA is TGTGCCAGCAGCTTAGGAGCCGCCCGGGCGACCACTGAAGCTTTCTTT. Translating it yields CASSLGAARATTEAFF.

The chain carries TRBV28 and TRBJ1-5; D ambiguous. The CDR3 length is 14 residues. V was cut by 6 bases and J by 0 bases, with 9 bases left in between. Germline V lookup: CDR1 MDHEN, CDR2 SYDVKM. The CDR3 spells CASRRGLSNQPQHF. CDR3 nucleotide sequence: TGTGCCAGCAGGCGAGGCCTTAGCAATCAGCCCCAGCATTTT.

This clonotype was seen ten or more times. The chain combines TRBV11-2 with TRBJ1-1; TRBD1 matches at 9 bases. Germline loops: CDR1 SGHAT, CDR2 FQNNGV. The CDR3 runs 14 residues. After removal of 4 bases from V and 7 bases from J, the junction contained 7 bases not matched to a gene. The CDR3 region has the DNA TGTGCCAGCAGCTCGGGACAGGGCCTGGGTGAAGCTTTCTTT. It encodes CASSSGQGLGEAFF.